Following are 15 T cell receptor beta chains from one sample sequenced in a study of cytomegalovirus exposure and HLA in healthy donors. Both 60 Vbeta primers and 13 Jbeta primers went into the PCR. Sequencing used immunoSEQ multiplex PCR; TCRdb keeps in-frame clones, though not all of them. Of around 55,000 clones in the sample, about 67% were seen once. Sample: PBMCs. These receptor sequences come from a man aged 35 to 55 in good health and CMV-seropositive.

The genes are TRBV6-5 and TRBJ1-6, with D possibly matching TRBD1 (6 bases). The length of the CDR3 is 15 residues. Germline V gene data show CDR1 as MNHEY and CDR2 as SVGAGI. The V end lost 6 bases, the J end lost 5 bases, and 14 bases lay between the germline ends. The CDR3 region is CASRTGGRNNSPLHF. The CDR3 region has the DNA TGTGCCAGCAGGACGGGGGGCAGGAATAATTCACCCCTCCACTTT.

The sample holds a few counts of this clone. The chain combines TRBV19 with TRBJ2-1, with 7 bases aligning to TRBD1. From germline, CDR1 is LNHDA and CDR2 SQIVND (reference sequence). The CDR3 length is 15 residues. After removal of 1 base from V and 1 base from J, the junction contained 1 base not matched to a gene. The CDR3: CASSIGQGSYNEQFF. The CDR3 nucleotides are TGTGCCAGTAGTATAGGACAGGGATCCTACAATGAGCAGTTCTTC.

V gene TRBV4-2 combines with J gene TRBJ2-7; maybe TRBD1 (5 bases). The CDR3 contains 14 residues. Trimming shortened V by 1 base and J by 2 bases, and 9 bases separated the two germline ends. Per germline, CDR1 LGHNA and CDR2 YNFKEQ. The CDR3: CASSQVSGTYEQYF. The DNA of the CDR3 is TGTGCCAGCAGCCAAGTATCAGGGACCTACGAGCAGTACTTC.

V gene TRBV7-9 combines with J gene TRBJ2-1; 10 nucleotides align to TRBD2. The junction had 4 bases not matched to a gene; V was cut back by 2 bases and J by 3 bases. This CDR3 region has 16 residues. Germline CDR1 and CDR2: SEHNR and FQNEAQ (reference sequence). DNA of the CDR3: TGTGCCAGCAGCTTATCGTCTAGCGGGGGCTACAATGAGCAGTTCTTC. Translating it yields CASSLSSSGGYNEQFF.

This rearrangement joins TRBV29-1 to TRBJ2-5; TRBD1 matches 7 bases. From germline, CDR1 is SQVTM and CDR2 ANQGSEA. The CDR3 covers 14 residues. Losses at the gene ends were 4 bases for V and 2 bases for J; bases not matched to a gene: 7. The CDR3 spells CSVVWLQGQETQYF. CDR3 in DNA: TGCAGCGTTGTTTGGTTACAGGGGCAAGAGACCCAGTACTTC.

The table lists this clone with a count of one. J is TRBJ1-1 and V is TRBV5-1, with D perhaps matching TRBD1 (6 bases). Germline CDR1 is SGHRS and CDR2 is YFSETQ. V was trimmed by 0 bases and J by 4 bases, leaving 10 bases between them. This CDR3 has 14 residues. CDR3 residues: CASSLGTVVTEAFF. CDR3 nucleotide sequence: TGCGCCAGCAGCTTGGGGACAGTTGTCACTGAAGCTTTCTTT. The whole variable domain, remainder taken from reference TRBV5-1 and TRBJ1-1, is KAGVTQTPRYLIKTRGQQVTLSCSPISGHRSVSWYQQTPGQGLQFLFEYFSETQRNKGNFPGRFSGRQFSNSRSEMNVSTLELGDSALYLCASSLGTVVTEAFFGQGTRLTVV.

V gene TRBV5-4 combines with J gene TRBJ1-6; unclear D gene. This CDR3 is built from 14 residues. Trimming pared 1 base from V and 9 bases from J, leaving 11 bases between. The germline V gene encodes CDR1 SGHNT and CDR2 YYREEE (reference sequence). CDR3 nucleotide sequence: TGTGCCAGCAGCTTGTCGGGAGCGGGTTCACCCCTCCACTTT. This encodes CASSLSGAGSPLHF.

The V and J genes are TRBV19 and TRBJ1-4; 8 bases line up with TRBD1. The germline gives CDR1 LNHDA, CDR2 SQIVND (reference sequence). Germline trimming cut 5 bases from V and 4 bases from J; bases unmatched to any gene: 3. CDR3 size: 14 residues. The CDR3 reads CASSADRGNEKLFF. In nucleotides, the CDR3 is TGTGCCAGTAGTGCCGACAGGGGTAATGAAAAACTGTTTTTT.

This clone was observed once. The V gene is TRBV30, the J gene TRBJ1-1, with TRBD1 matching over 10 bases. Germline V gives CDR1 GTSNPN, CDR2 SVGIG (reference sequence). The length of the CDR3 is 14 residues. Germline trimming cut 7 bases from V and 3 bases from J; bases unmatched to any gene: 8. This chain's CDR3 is CASTRQGADTEAFF. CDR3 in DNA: TGTGCCTCTACCCGACAGGGGGCCGACACTGAAGCTTTCTTT.

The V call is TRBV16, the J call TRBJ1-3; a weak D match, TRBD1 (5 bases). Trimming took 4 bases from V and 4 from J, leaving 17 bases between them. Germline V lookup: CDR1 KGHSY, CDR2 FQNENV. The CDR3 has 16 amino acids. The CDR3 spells CASSRPGGGNGNTIYF. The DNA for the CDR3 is TGTGCCAGCAGCCGACCTGGCGGGGGGAACGGAAACACCATATATTTT.

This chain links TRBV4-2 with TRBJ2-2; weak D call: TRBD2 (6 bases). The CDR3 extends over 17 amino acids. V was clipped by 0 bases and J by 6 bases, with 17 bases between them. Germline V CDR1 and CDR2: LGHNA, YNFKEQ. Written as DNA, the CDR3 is TGTGCCAGCAGCCAAGAGGGGCTCATGGGAGGATCCGGGGAGCTGTTTTTT. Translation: CASSQEGLMGGSGELFF.

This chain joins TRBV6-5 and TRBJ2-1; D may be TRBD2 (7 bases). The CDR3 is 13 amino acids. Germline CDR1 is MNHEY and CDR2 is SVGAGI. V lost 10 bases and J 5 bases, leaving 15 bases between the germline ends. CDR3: CAIGEGEDNEQFF. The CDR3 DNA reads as TGTGCCATCGGGGAGGGGGAGGACAATGAGCAGTTCTTC.

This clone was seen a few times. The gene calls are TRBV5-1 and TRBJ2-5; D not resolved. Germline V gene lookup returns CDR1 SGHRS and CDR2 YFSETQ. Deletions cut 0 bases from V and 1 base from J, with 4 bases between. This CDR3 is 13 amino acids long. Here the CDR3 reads CASSLDIQETQYF. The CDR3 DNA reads TGCGCCAGCAGCTTGGACATCCAAGAGACCCAGTACTTC.

The CDR3 loop reads CASSQYTNQPQHF. Here the CDR3 DNA reads TGCGCCAGCAGCCAATACACCAATCAGCCCCAGCATTTT. The chain joins TRBV4-1 to TRBJ1-5; D gene ambiguous. Germline V gene sequence: CDR1 MGHRA, CDR2 YSYEKL. V lost 2 bases and J lost 3, with 5 bases in between. The CDR3 length is 13 residues.

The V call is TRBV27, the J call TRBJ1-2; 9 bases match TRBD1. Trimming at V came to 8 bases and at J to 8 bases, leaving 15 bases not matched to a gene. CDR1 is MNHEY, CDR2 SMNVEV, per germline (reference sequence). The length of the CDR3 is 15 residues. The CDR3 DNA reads TGTGCCAGCCAACCGGGACAGGGCCTATTGGGGGGCTACACCTTC. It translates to CASQPGQGLLGGYTF.